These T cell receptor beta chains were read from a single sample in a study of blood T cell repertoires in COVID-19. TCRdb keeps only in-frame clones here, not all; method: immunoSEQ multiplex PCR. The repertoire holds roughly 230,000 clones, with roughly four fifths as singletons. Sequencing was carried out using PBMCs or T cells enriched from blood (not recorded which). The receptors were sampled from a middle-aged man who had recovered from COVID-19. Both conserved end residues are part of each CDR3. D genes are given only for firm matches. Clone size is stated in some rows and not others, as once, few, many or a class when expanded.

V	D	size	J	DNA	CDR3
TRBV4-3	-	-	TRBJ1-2	TGCGCCAGCAGCCAAGATATGATGGCGGCGAACTATGGCTACACCTTC	CASSQDMMAANYGYTF
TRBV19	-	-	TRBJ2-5	TGTGCCAGTAGTATAAACACACAAGAGACCCAGTACTTC	CASSINTQETQYF
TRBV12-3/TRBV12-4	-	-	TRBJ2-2	TGTGCCAGCAGCCGAATGAGCGGGGAGCTGTTTTTT	CASSRMSGELFF
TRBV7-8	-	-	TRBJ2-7	TGTGCCAGCAGCGCAGCCGGAGGATACTACGAGCAGTACTTC	CASSAAGGYYEQYF
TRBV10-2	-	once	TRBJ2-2	TGCGCCAGCAGTATGCGGGGTGGGACCGGGGAGCTGTTTTTT	CASSMRGGTGELFF
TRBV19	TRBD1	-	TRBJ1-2	TGTGCCACCACCCGGAGGGGGAGACAGGGGGCGAGTAACTATGGCTACACCTTC	CATTRRGRQGASNYGYTF
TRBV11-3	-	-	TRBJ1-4	TGTGCCAGCAGCTTAGAAGGTCAGGGCAATGAAAAACTGTTTTTT	CASSLEGQGNEKLFF
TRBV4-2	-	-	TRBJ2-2	TGTGCCAGCAGCCAAGATCGGGGGGCGGGGGAGCTGTTTTTT	CASSQDRGAGELFF
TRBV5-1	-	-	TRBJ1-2	TGCGCCAGCAGCTTGGTTGGAGGCGGCTACACCTTC	CASSLVGGGYTF
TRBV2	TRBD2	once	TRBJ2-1	TGTGCCAGAGCGACTAGCGGTTACAATGAGCAGTTCTTC	CARATSGYNEQFF
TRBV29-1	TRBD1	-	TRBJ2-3	TGCAGCGGTAACAGGGGGAGCACAGATACGCAGTATTTT	CSGNRGSTDTQYF
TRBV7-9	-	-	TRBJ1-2	TGTGCCAGCAGCTTAGAGGACAGAAACTATGGCTACACCTTC	CASSLEDRNYGYTF
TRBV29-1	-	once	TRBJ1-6	TGCAGCGTCGGGGAGACTAATTCACCCCTCCACTTT	CSVGETNSPLHF
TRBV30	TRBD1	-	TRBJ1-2	TGTGCCTGGAACCGACAGGGAGATGGCTACACCTTC	CAWNRQGDGYTF
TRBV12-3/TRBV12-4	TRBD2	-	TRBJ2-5	TGTGCCAGCAGCGGTAGCGGGAGAGAGACCCAGTACTTC	CASSGSGRETQYF
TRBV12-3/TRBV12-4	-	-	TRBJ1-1	TGTGCCAGCACCTACCGGGGGAAAAGAGAAGCTTTCTTT	CASTYRGKREAFF
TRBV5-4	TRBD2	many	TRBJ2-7	TGTGCCAGCAGCTTGGGTCCTAGCGGGGGCAGCTCCTACGAGCAGTACTTC	CASSLGPSGGSSYEQYF
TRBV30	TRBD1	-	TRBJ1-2	TGTGCCTGGAGTCTAACAGGGGGTGGCTATGGCTACACCTTC	CAWSLTGGGYGYTF
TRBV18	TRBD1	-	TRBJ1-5	TGTGCCAGCTCAACCGAGACAGGGGTGGGTCAGCCCCAGCATTTT	CASSTETGVGQPQHF
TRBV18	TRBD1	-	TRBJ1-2	TGTGCCAGCTCACCACCTTTCGGACAGGGCTATGGCTACACCTTC	CASSPPFGQGYGYTF
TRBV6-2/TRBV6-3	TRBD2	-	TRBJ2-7	TGTGCCAGCAGTTACGCTTCGACTAGCATCTACGAGCAGTACTTC	CASSYASTSIYEQYF
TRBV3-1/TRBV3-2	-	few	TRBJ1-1	TGTGCCAGCAGCCAAGTAAGCTCGGCTGAAGCTTTCTTT	CASSQVSSAEAFF
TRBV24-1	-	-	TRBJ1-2	TGTGCCACCGCGGGGGGATTCGGGTATGGCTACACCTTC	CATAGGFGYGYTF
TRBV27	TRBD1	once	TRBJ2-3	TGTGCCAGCAGTTTAACAGGGGAGACAGATACGCAGTATTTT	CASSLTGETDTQYF
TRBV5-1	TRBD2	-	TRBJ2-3	TGCGCCAGCAGCTTGGCCTCGGGGCTAGCGGGGAACACAGATACGCAGTATTTT	CASSLASGLAGNTDTQYF
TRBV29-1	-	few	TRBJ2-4	TGCAGCGTCAGCTCGGCGGGCAAAAACATTCAGTACTTC	CSVSSAGKNIQYF